These 14 T cell receptor beta chains originate from one sample sequenced in a study of blood T cell repertoires in COVID-19. TCRdb keeps only in-frame clones here, not all; method: immunoSEQ multiplex PCR. The data show 400,000 or so clones, around 87% seen once. Material: peripheral blood. These receptors originate from a human donor in a cohort sampled during active COVID-19.

V and J are TRBV3-1 (or the pseudogene TRBV3-2) and TRBJ2-7; 8 nucleotides match TRBD1. Germline CDR1 LGHDT, CDR2 YNNKEL (reference sequence). V lost 6 bases and J lost 5; bases outside the gene matches: 6. The CDR3 is 13 residues long. CDR3 region: CASSKGTGDEQYF. The CDR3 nucleotides are TGTGCCAGCAGTAAGGGGACAGGTGACGAGCAGTACTTC.

The table lists this clone with a count of one. V and J are TRBV21-1 and TRBJ1-5; TRBD1 is the table's D call, not checked against the DNA. TRBV21-1 is termed a pseudogene. The CDR3 runs 17 residues. The CDR3 bases are TGTGCCAGCAGCCCCCGACAGGTGACTACCGGCAATCAGCCCCAGCATTTT. Its translation: CASSPRQVTTGNQPQHF.

V gene TRBV6-6 combines with J gene TRBJ1-6, with D unclear. Germline values: CDR1 MNHNY, CDR2 SVGAGI (reference sequence). This CDR3 has 15 amino acids. With 2 bases removed from V and 5 bases from J, the gap between germline ends came to 10 bases. The CDR3 nucleotides read TGTGCCAGCAGTTACGCGGCGGCAGATAATTCACCCCTCCACTTT. Translated, it gives CASSYAAADNSPLHF.

The chain combines TRBV11-3 with TRBJ2-1, with D tentatively TRBD1 (6 bases). Germline loops: CDR1 SGHNT, CDR2 YENEEA. The CDR3 is made up of 15 amino acids. Trimming took 0 bases from V and 4 from J, leaving 10 bases between them. CDR3 residues: CASSLDRQGYNEQFF. The DNA for the CDR3 is TGTGCCAGCAGCTTAGATAGGCAGGGGTACAATGAGCAGTTCTTC.

This sequence joins TRBV6-5 and TRBJ1-5; weak D call: TRBD1 (6 bases). Germline V CDR1 and CDR2: MNHEY, SVGAGI. The CDR3 loop spans 15 amino acids. Trimming took off 6 bases at V and 1 base at J, with 13 bases between the two ends. CDR3 sequence (DNA): TGTGCCAGCAGCCGCGGGGGGCTAAGCAATCAGCCCCAGCATTTT. Translated: CASSRGGLSNQPQHF.

This clone was seen many times. The chain employs TRBV6-6 and TRBJ2-7; 8 nucleotides agree with TRBD2. CDR3 length equals 14 residues. After removal of 2 bases from V and 0 bases from J, the junction contained 0 bases not matched to a gene. Germline V gives CDR1 MNHNY, CDR2 SVGAGI (reference sequence). The DNA of the CDR3 is TGTGCCAGCAGTTACGGGACTAGCTCCTACGAGCAGTACTTC. Its translation is CASSYGTSSYEQYF.

The chain couples TRBV5-1 to TRBJ2-3, with 7 bases fitting TRBD2. The CDR3 extends over 14 amino acids. Trimming took 4 bases from V and 2 from J; bases not matched to a gene: 4. The germline V gene encodes CDR1 SGHRS and CDR2 YFSETQ. The CDR3 bases are TGCGCCAGCAGCGCTAGCGGTGTCACAGATACGCAGTATTTT. Translated, it gives CASSASGVTDTQYF.

The rearrangement joins TRBV27 to TRBJ2-1; no clear D gene. Germline CDR1 MNHEY, CDR2 SMNVEV (reference sequence). The CDR3 length is 14 residues. V lost 4 bases and J 7 bases, leaving 14 bases between the germline ends. The CDR3 DNA reads TGTGCCAGCAGTTCTGGCGGCTCGCTTAATGAGCAGTTCTTC. As protein: CASSSGGSLNEQFF.

J is TRBJ2-7 and V is TRBV21-1; the tabulated D call, TRBD1, remains unverified against the DNA. TRBV21-1 has pseudogene status. This CDR3 comprises 16 residues. The CDR3 sequence is CASSKGQGAPSYEQYF. DNA for the CDR3: TGTGCCAGCAGCAAAGGGCAGGGGGCCCCGTCCTACGAGCAGTACTTC.

The V gene is TRBV15, the J gene TRBJ2-3, with no clear D. V was clipped by 5 bases and J by 6 bases, with 18 bases between them. Germline CDR1 is LNHNV and CDR2 is YYDKDF (reference sequence). The CDR3 has 15 amino acids. CDR3 DNA sequence: TGTGCCACCAGCCAACCCAGTTTCCGTCTGGATACGCAGTATTTT. This gives the protein CATSQPSFRLDTQYF.

The genes are TRBV2 and TRBJ1-5; 9 bases are a match to TRBD1. The CDR3 has 15 amino acids. The germline V gene encodes CDR1 SNHLY and CDR2 FYNNEI. J lost 6 bases, V lost 5 bases, and 8 bases had no gene match. CDR3 sequence reads: CASSNRGRKAQPQHF. CDR3 bases: TGTGCCAGCAGTAACAGGGGGCGAAAGGCTCAGCCCCAGCATTTT.

The rearrangement joins TRBV6-5 to TRBJ2-3; the D is unclear. CDR3 length: 15 amino acids. Germline V lookup: CDR1 MNHEY, CDR2 SVGAGI. V was shortened by 6 bases and J by 2 bases, with 15 bases between the two germline ends. CDR3: CASRHPLIPTDTQYF. CDR3 DNA sequence: TGTGCCAGCAGACACCCCCTCATTCCCACAGATACGCAGTATTTT.

The genes are TRBV6-5 and TRBJ2-3; D not resolved. Germline CDR1 MNHEY, CDR2 SVGAGI. CDR3 length equals 15 residues. V lost 2 bases, J lost 2 bases, and 11 bases lay in between. CDR3 region: CASSYGGQYTDTQYF. CDR3 sequence (DNA): TGTGCCAGCAGTTACGGTGGGCAGTACACAGATACGCAGTATTTT.

The V call is TRBV3-1 (or the pseudogene TRBV3-2), the J call TRBJ2-1, with TRBD1 matching 9 bases. The V segment lost 1 base and the J segment 8 bases; nucleotides outside the gene matches: 9. This CDR3 comprises 16 residues. Looked up from germline, CDR1 is LGHDT and CDR2 is YNNKEL (reference sequence). CDR3 sequence (DNA): TGTGCCAGCAGCCAAGGGACAGGGGTAGGGGGAGATGAGCAGTTCTTC. Protein: CASSQGTGVGGDEQFF.